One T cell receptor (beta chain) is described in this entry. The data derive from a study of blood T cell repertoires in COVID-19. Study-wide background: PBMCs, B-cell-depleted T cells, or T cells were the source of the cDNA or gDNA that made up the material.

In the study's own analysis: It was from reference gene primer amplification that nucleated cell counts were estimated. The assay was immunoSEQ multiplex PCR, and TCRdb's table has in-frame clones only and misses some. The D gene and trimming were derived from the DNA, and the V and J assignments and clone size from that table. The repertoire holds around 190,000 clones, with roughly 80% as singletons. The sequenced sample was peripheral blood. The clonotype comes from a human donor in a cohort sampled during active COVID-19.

This CDR3 is CASSYQHEKLFF. The CDR3, as DNA: TGTGCCAGCAGCTACCAACACGAAAAACTGTTTTTT. The chain has TRBV5-6 and TRBJ1-4; D unresolved. The length of the CDR3 is 12 residues. Germline-derived CDR1 and CDR2 are SGHDT and YYEEEE. With 3 bases removed from V and 8 bases from J, the gap between germline ends came to 8 bases.